The entry below describes one T cell receptor (beta chain). These data are taken from a study of technical replicates of blood from a few donors. Sequenced by immunoSEQ multiplex PCR; TCRdb stores in-frame clones only, minus some. The sample gives tens of thousands of clones, around 94% of which show up once; 0.25% is in the top ten. V shed 0 bases, J shed 2 bases, and the junction held 4 bases outside the gene matches. Germline V gene lookup returns CDR1 MNHEY and CDR2 SVGAGI. This CDR3 spans 16 amino acids. This rearrangement joins TRBV6-5 to TRBJ2-1, with TRBD1 matching over 7 bases. The sequence was collected from a human donor in good health. What was sequenced was T cells isolated from PBMCs. CDR3 DNA: TGTGCCAGCAGTTACTCCCAAGGGGGCCCCTACAATGAGCAGTTCTTC. Amino acids: CASSYSQGGPYNEQFF.